The clone carrying this TCR beta chain was picked up many times. What it recognizes is unknown. The source of the sample is a study of molecular identifiers for immune sequencing clone quantification. General study points: Single-cell amounts of spiked Jurkat TCR RNA were reportedly detectable among approximately 1 million naive cells.

TCRdb used MiXCR to reprocess the PCR reads, holding one entry per CDR3 protein. The sample consists of 88,000 or so distinct CDR3 sequences, 21% of them appearing once. The germline V and J ends were trimmed by 2 bases and 0 bases, with 9 bases remaining between them. Per the germline V gene, CDR1 is MDHEN and CDR2 is SYDVKM. The CDR3 has 15 amino acids. The sequenced sample consisted of naive CD8+ T cells from blood, with Jurkat cell RNA spiked in. Stated subset: FACS-sorted CD8+CD4-CCR7+CD45RA+ naive T cells. The sequence was obtained from a human donor in good health. Some libraries in this study had Jurkat cell RNA spiked in. The J gene is TRBJ2-3, the V gene TRBV28; no clear D gene. Here the CDR3 DNA reads TGTGCCAGCAGTTTAGGAGCAGTGAGCACAGATACGCAGTATTTT. Translated: CASSLGAVSTDTQYF.